A single sample is the source of the 20 T cell receptor beta chains below, sequenced in a study of post-analysis software for immune sequencing data. Whole-study findings and limits: Elevated frequency relative to controls characterized four or five TRBV segments in patients, TRBV5-6, TRBV5-1 and TRBV20-1 among them.

Their specific antigens are unknown. Each TCR beta cDNA library carried unique molecular identifiers. TCRdb itself ran the PCR reads through MiXCR, one entry per CDR3 protein. The sample includes about 770,000 distinct CDR3 sequences, 35% to 55% of them seen just once. The sample was blood. The receptors originated from a girl between 5 and 17 years old with multiple sclerosis.

The chain links TRBV18 to TRBJ1-1; D remains unclear. Germline V CDR1 and CDR2: KGHSH, LQKENI. The CDR3 covers 15 residues. The germline V and J ends were trimmed by 0 bases and 0 bases, with 8 bases remaining between them. The CDR3 DNA reads as TGTGCCAGCTCACCACCCGGCCGAATGAACACTGAAGCTTTCTTT. Amino acid sequence: CASSPPGRMNTEAFF.

The rearrangement links TRBV4-1 to TRBJ2-1; possible D gene TRBD1, 7 bases. V lost 1 base, J lost 11 bases, and 15 bases lay in between. The CDR3 has 14 residues. The germline gives CDR1 MGHRA, CDR2 YSYEKL. Here the CDR3 reads CASSQGTGGDQQFF. The CDR3 DNA reads TGCGCCAGCAGCCAAGGGACAGGAGGGGATCAGCAGTTCTTC.

This clonotype was counted only a few times. V usage is TRBV5-1 and J usage is TRBJ2-7; no clear D gene. Per the germline V gene, CDR1 is SGHRS and CDR2 is YFSETQ. The V end was cut by 1 base, the J end by 5 bases, with 4 bases between. The CDR3 has 11 amino acids. The CDR3 DNA follows: TGCGCCAGCAGCTTGTCCCACGAGCAGTACTTC. Protein sequence: CASSLSHEQYF.

There are a few counts of this clonotype. The chain employs TRBV4-2 and TRBJ2-1, with a possible D match to TRBD2 (5 bases). V lost 5 bases and J 4 bases, leaving 15 bases between the germline ends. Germline values: CDR1 LGHNA, CDR2 YNFKEQ. CDR3 length: 15 amino acids. CDR3 protein: CASSTSAGGYNEQFF. The CDR3 DNA is TGTGCCAGCAGCACATCGGCCGGCGGGTACAATGAGCAGTTCTTC.

In this sample, this clonotype turned up a few times. The chain links TRBV5-1 to TRBJ2-7; D unclear. V gave up 1 base and J gave up 7 bases, with 15 bases separating them. CDR1 and CDR2 (germline): SGHRS, YFSETQ. The CDR3 extends over 14 amino acids. CDR3 sequence (DNA): TGCGCCAGCAGCTTGTCGCAGCCACCCAATGAGCAGTACTTC. This gives the protein CASSLSQPPNEQYF.

The rearrangement links TRBV2 to TRBJ2-1; D is uncertain. Germline-derived CDR1 and CDR2 are SNHLY and FYNNEI. The CDR3 extends over 14 amino acids. V was trimmed by 5 bases and J by 0 bases, leaving 8 bases between them. The DNA of the CDR3 is TGTGCCAGCAGTCCCAAGGCCTCCTACAATGAGCAGTTCTTC. Encoded protein: CASSPKASYNEQFF.

The V call is TRBV7-9, the J call TRBJ2-7; TRBD1 matches at 7 bases. The last part of the DNA fits TRBJ2-5 better; the J call may be wrong. CDR3 length: 15 amino acids. The germline gives CDR1 SEHNR, CDR2 FQNEAQ (reference sequence). This CDR3 reads CASSFPRTGEETQYF. CDR3 coding DNA: TGTGCCAGCAGCTTCCCTCGGACAGGAGAAGAGACCCAGTACTTC.

This clonotype occurred a few times. The chain couples TRBV20-1 to TRBJ1-2; D is perhaps TRBD1 (6 bases). The germline CDR1 and CDR2 sequences are DFQATT and SNEGSKA (reference sequence). CDR3 size: 14 residues. V dropped 1 base and J dropped 8 bases, with 17 bases sitting between them. This chain's CDR3 is CSARGPEDREGYTF. CDR3 in DNA: TGCAGTGCTAGAGGGCCCGAGGACAGAGAGGGCTACACCTTC.

V usage is TRBV6-6 and J usage is TRBJ2-5; tentative D call: TRBD1 (6 bases). Deletions cut 6 bases from V and 1 base from J, with 18 bases between. The CDR3 is 16 residues long. Germline CDR1 and CDR2: MNHNY and SVGAGI (reference sequence). CDR3 residues: CASRPIPGHIQETQYF. The CDR3 region has the DNA TGTGCCAGCAGACCTATACCGGGACATATCCAAGAGACCCAGTACTTC.

V is TRBV15 and J is TRBJ1-5; possibly TRBD1 for D (5 bases). V lost 2 bases and J lost 1, with 9 bases in between. The germline CDR1 and CDR2 sequences are LNHNV and YYDKDF (reference sequence). This CDR3 comprises 15 residues. The CDR3 DNA sequence: TGTGCCACCAGCAGAAGCCGACAGAGCAATCAGCCCCAGCATTTT. Translation: CATSRSRQSNQPQHF.

V gene TRBV7-8 combines with J gene TRBJ2-3; the D gene is possibly TRBD2 (5 bases). V lost 1 base, J lost 6 bases, and 17 bases lay in between. This CDR3 region has 16 residues. CDR1 SGHVS and CDR2 FQNEAQ come from the germline V gene. CDR3 region: CASSLDLTGSVDTQYF. DNA for the CDR3: TGTGCCAGCAGCTTAGACCTAACGGGATCGGTGGATACGCAGTATTTT.

This clonotype was seen a handful of times. The rearrangement joins TRBV5-6 to TRBJ1-6, with a tentative D call TRBD1 (6 bases). Between the trimmed V and J ends, which lost 1 base and 7 bases, there was a span of 12 bases. The CDR3 contains 15 residues. Germline assignment: CDR1 SGHDT and CDR2 YYEEEE. Written as DNA, the CDR3 is TGTGCCAGCAGCTTGTTCCAGGGGAGGAATTCACCCCTCCACTTT. Amino acid sequence: CASSLFQGRNSPLHF.

This clonotype turned up a few times. The genes are TRBV20-1 and TRBJ2-7; D gene unclear. CDR3 length: 13 residues. Trimming cost V 3 bases and J 8 bases, with 17 bases left between them. CDR1 and CDR2 from the germline V gene are DFQATT and SNEGSKA (reference sequence). CDR3 bases: TGCAGTGCTAGGATCAGCCTATCTACCAAGCAGTACTTC. Encoded protein: CSARISLSTKQYF.

V usage is TRBV29-1 and J usage is TRBJ2-5; tentative D call: TRBD2 (5 bases). V was shortened by 4 bases and J by 12 bases, with 12 bases between the two germline ends. This CDR3 has 10 amino acids. Germline V gene data show CDR1 as SQVTM and CDR2 as ANQGSEA. DNA of the CDR3: TGCAGCGTTGGGTCCCCGAGGGAGTACTTC. It encodes CSVGSPREYF.

Notes on this clonotype: Mismatch with germline at one junction end may stem from a read error. The V gene is TRBV12-3 or TRBV12-4, the J gene TRBJ2-5; tentative D call: TRBD1 (6 bases). The J call may be mistaken, given a closer DNA end match to TRBJ2-7. This CDR3 comprises 19 residues. CDR3 sequence (DNA): TGTGCCAGCAGCTTAGGGCAGGGGCATCCTAGAGGGAGTGAAGGCGAGCAGTACTTC. This translates into CASSLGQGHPRGSEGEQYF.

This rearrangement joins TRBV20-1 to TRBJ2-7, with 10 nucleotides matching TRBD2. J was trimmed by 7 bases and V by 3 bases; bases with no gene match: 15. The CDR3 length is 16 residues. The V gene's germline CDR1 is DFQATT and CDR2 SNEGSKA (reference sequence). The CDR3 DNA reads as TGCAGTGCTAGTGGGCTAGCGGGAGTAGGGTACAATGAGCAGTACTTC. Its translation is CSASGLAGVGYNEQYF.

This clonotype was seen a handful of times. The chain combines TRBV20-1 with TRBJ2-1; D gene ambiguous. Germline V CDR1 and CDR2: DFQATT, SNEGSKA (reference sequence). Trimming removed 0 bases at V and 5 bases at J, with 17 bases between. There are 16 residues in the CDR3. CDR3 protein: CSARDPIRVRDNEQFF. CDR3 nucleotide sequence: TGCAGTGCTAGAGATCCAATTCGGGTTAGGGACAATGAGCAGTTCTTC.

In its sample, this clonotype was seen a few times. The gene calls are TRBV4-2 and TRBJ2-6; D possibly matches TRBD1 or TRBD2 (5 bases each). Germline loops: CDR1 LGHNA, CDR2 YNFKEQ. The CDR3 runs to 22 residues. The V and J ends lost 0 bases and 1 base respectively, with 25 bases between them. The CDR3 sequence: CASSQEARQLLRGVSGANVLTF. The CDR3, as DNA: TGTGCCAGCAGCCAAGAAGCTCGGCAGTTATTGCGAGGGGTATCTGGGGCCAACGTCCTGACTTTC.

This clonotype was seen repeatedly, ten times or more. The chain combines TRBV20-1 with TRBJ2-5; D perhaps matches TRBD2 (6 bases). Germline V lookup: CDR1 DFQATT, CDR2 SNEGSKA (reference sequence). The V end lost 1 base, the J end lost 5 bases, and 14 bases lay between the germline ends. The CDR3 loop spans 14 amino acids. In nucleotides, the CDR3 is TGCAGTGCTAGAGCCGGGGGAATGGGGGAGACCCAGTACTTC. This sequence encodes CSARAGGMGETQYF.

The CDR3 coding sequence is TGTGCCAGCAGCAAAGGAGCTAGCGCATACAATGAGCAGTTCTTC. It encodes CASSKGASAYNEQFF. V gene TRBV21-1 combines with J gene TRBJ2-1. TRBV21-1 has pseudogene status. This CDR3 comprises 15 residues.